This passage covers 23 T cell receptor beta chains from one sample sequenced in a study of somatic mutations in cytotoxic T cells in rheumatoid arthritis. Some clones are missing from TCRdb's copy, which holds only in-frame ones; the method was immunoSEQ multiplex PCR. Of approximately 17,000 clones in the sample, approximately 80% are singletons; the top ten hold 4.5% to 5.5%. Material: CD8+ T cells sorted from blood. The receptors come from an adult with rheumatoid arthritis.

V is TRBV7-3 and J is TRBJ2-3; D uncertain. The CDR3 runs to 13 residues. CDR1 is SGHTA and CDR2 is FQGTGA in the germline V gene. Trimming pared 4 bases from V and 6 bases from J, leaving 11 bases between. The CDR3 loop is CASSSSPPDTQYF. In DNA, the CDR3 is TGTGCCAGCAGCTCCAGCCCCCCGGATACGCAGTATTTT.

The J gene is TRBJ2-7, the V gene TRBV5-1; 7 bases map to TRBD1. Germline CDR1 SGHRS, CDR2 YFSETQ. The CDR3 has 14 amino acids. V shed 2 bases, J shed 4 bases, and the junction held 6 bases outside the gene matches. The CDR3 DNA sequence: TGCGCCAGCAGCTTATGGACAGGCAAATACGAGCAGTACTTC. This sequence encodes CASSLWTGKYEQYF. Supplemented by reference TRBV5-1 and TRBJ2-7, the full variable domain reads KAGVTQTPRYLIKTRGQQVTLSCSPISGHRSVSWYQQTPGQGLQFLFEYFSETQRNKGNFPGRFSGRQFSNSRSEMNVSTLELGDSALYLCASSLWTGKYEQYFGPGTRLTVT.

This clone appeared once. This chain uses TRBV29-1 with TRBJ2-7; D is possibly TRBD1 (6 bases). The ends were cut back, 7 bases at V and 6 bases at J, with 19 bases in the middle. The germline CDR1 and CDR2 sequences are SQVTM and ANQGSEA. The CDR3 loop spans 13 amino acids. The DNA for the CDR3 is TGCAGCGCCTGGAGCTGGACAGCGCGCGAGCAGTACTTC. Amino acids: CSAWSWTAREQYF.

The chain has TRBV5-5 and TRBJ1-1; TRBD1 matches at 9 bases. V dropped 0 bases and J dropped 0; count of bases not matched to a gene: 3. Germline V gene sequence: CDR1 SGHKS, CDR2 YYEKEE (reference sequence). CDR3 length equals 16 residues. The CDR3 region is CASSLGQGGMNTEAFF. The CDR3 DNA reads TGTGCCAGCAGCTTGGGACAGGGGGGCATGAACACTGAAGCTTTCTTT.

The chain links TRBV6-5 to TRBJ2-1; 8 nucleotides agree with TRBD1. J was trimmed by 2 bases and V by 4 bases; bases with no gene match: 4. This CDR3 is built from 15 residues. Germline-derived CDR1 and CDR2 are MNHEY and SVGAGI. The CDR3 loop is CASSFGTGTYNEQFF. The CDR3 nucleotides are TGTGCCAGCAGTTTTGGGACAGGTACCTACAATGAGCAGTTCTTC.

The V call is TRBV5-1, the J call TRBJ2-7; 7 bases map to TRBD1. The CDR3 consists of 14 residues. CDR1 and CDR2 (germline): SGHRS, YFSETQ. The ends lost 2 bases at V and 2 bases at J; junction bases unmatched: 4. CDR3 coding DNA: TGCGCCAGCAGCTTAGGGGACAGAACCTACGAGCAGTACTTC. Translating gives CASSLGDRTYEQYF.

CDR3 nucleotide sequence: TGTGCCACCTGGGTGGGCGGGCCCCTCATGAACACTGAAGCTTTCTTT. It is translated as CATWVGGPLMNTEAFF. The V call is TRBV10-3, the J call TRBJ1-1, with D unresolved. CDR3 size: 16 residues. The V and J ends lost 10 bases and 0 bases respectively, with 21 bases between them. The germline V gene has CDR1 ENHRY and CDR2 SYGVKD.

The chain employs TRBV11-1 and TRBJ2-1; D not certain. The CDR3 runs to 13 residues. Trimming left V 3 bases short and J 10 bases short, with 13 bases between. Germline V gene data show CDR1 as SGHAT and CDR2 as FQDESV (reference sequence). The CDR3 reads CASSLARAPEQFF. The CDR3 nucleotides read TGTGCCAGCAGCTTGGCCCGAGCGCCCGAGCAGTTCTTC. The full variable domain, in which reference TRBV11-1 and TRBJ2-1 provide the parts outside the CDR3, is EAEVAQSPRYKITEKSQAVAFWCDPISGHATLYWYRQILGQGPELLVQFQDESVVDDSQLPKDRFSAERLKGVDSTLKIQPAELGDSAMYLCASSLARAPEQFFGPGTRLTVL.

The chain has TRBV6-5 and TRBJ2-5, with TRBD2 as a possible D gene (6 bases). CDR1 and CDR2 from the germline V gene are MNHEY and SVGAGI. CDR3 size: 15 residues. V lost 3 bases, J lost 0 bases, and 11 bases lay in between. CDR3 nucleotides: TGTGCCAGCAGTTATGGGAGGACGTACCAAGAGACCCAGTACTTC. As protein: CASSYGRTYQETQYF.

The chain carries TRBV7-9 and TRBJ2-7; 9 positions agree with TRBD2. The germline V gene encodes CDR1 SEHNR and CDR2 FQNEAQ (reference sequence). V gave up 5 bases and J gave up 2 bases; unmatched junction bases: 16. CDR3 length: 18 amino acids. CDR3 protein: CASSRTGAGGRSTYEQYF. The CDR3 bases are TGTGCCAGCAGCCGTACAGGGGCGGGGGGGAGGTCCACCTACGAGCAGTACTTC.

The DNA for the CDR3 is TGTGCCAGCAGTTTACCTTGGGGGGGTCAGCCCCAGCATTTT. Its translation is CASSLPWGGQPQHF. V usage is TRBV27 and J usage is TRBJ1-5, with D maybe TRBD1 (5 bases). V lost 2 bases and J 6 bases, leaving 11 bases between the germline ends. CDR1 and CDR2 from the germline V gene are MNHEY and SMNVEV (reference sequence). The length of the CDR3 is 14 residues.

The rearrangement joins TRBV29-1 to TRBJ1-2; no definite D call. Germline lookup yields CDR1 SQVTM and CDR2 ANQGSEA. The CDR3 has 15 amino acids. Deletions cut 5 bases from V and 2 bases from J, with 18 bases between. As DNA, the CDR3 is TGCAGCGTTTCGCAGACGGTCGGGCAGAACTATGGCTACACCTTC. Translating gives CSVSQTVGQNYGYTF.

In this sample, this clone turned up a few times. V and J are TRBV9 and TRBJ2-1; D gene unclear. CDR3 length equals 12 residues. V shed 0 bases and J shed 8 bases, with 6 bases lying between them. Germline CDR1 SGDLS, CDR2 YYNGEE. CDR3 loop: CASSVGWDEQFF. The CDR3 nucleotides are TGTGCCAGCAGCGTAGGGTGGGATGAGCAGTTCTTC.

This clone has a handful of counts. The gene calls are TRBV11-1 and TRBJ2-1, with D maybe TRBD2 (6 bases). CDR1 and CDR2 (germline): SGHAT, FQDESV (reference sequence). The CDR3 consists of 18 residues. The V and J ends lost 1 base and 0 bases respectively, with 16 bases between them. CDR3 coding DNA: TGTGCCAGCAGCTTAGAGGCACAGCGGGTAAGCTCCTACAATGAGCAGTTCTTC. It codes for CASSLEAQRVSSYNEQFF.

This chain uses TRBV5-1 with TRBJ1-1; D gene ambiguous. Trimming took 2 bases from V and 0 from J, leaving 14 bases between them. CDR1 is SGHRS and CDR2 is YFSETQ in the germline V gene. This CDR3 region has 16 residues. DNA for the CDR3: TGCGCCAGCAGCTTCCGGCAGGACTCCTTGAACACTGAAGCTTTCTTT. The encoded protein is CASSFRQDSLNTEAFF. Supplemented by reference TRBV5-1 and TRBJ1-1, the full variable domain reads KAGVTQTPRYLIKTRGQQVTLSCSPISGHRSVSWYQQTPGQGLQFLFEYFSETQRNKGNFPGRFSGRQFSNSRSEMNVSTLELGDSALYLCASSFRQDSLNTEAFFGQGTRLTVV.

The chain combines TRBV27 with TRBJ1-5; D ambiguous. Trimming cost V 1 base and J 4 bases, with 11 bases left between them. In germline, CDR1 is MNHEY, CDR2 SMNVEV (reference sequence). The length of the CDR3 is 15 residues. CDR3 sequence reads: CASSLLGVGNQPQHF. DNA of the CDR3: TGTGCCAGCAGTTTATTGGGTGTAGGAAATCAGCCCCAGCATTTT.

The rearrangement uses TRBV5-5 and TRBJ1-2, with D perhaps matching TRBD1 (5 bases). Germline loops: CDR1 SGHKS, CDR2 YYEKEE (reference sequence). CDR3 size: 14 residues. With 4 bases removed from V and 4 bases from J, the gap between germline ends came to 14 bases. CDR3 sequence (DNA): TGTGCCAGCAGCCCGACCAGGGCCGGCTATGGCTACACCTTC. It codes for CASSPTRAGYGYTF.

This clone was counted once. The chain joins TRBV9 to TRBJ2-6; D not certain. Per the germline V gene, CDR1 is SGDLS and CDR2 is YYNGEE. CDR3 length equals 15 residues. V lost 3 bases and J 0 bases, leaving 7 bases between the germline ends. The CDR3 region has the DNA TGTGCCAGCAGCGGACCTAACTCTGGGGCCAACGTCCTGACTTTC. Translating gives CASSGPNSGANVLTF.

The rearrangement links TRBV30 to TRBJ1-2; D not resolved. This CDR3 contains 12 residues. V lost 8 bases, J lost 3 bases, and 13 bases lay in between. The germline CDR1 and CDR2 sequences are GTSNPN and SVGIG (reference sequence). The CDR3 DNA reads TGTGCCCTTCCGACGGTCCACTATGGCTACACCTTC. It translates to CALPTVHYGYTF.

The chain recombines TRBV19 with TRBJ2-7; 7 bases fit TRBD2. CDR3 length: 14 residues. Germline V gene sequence: CDR1 LNHDA, CDR2 SQIVND (reference sequence). Losses at the gene ends were 4 bases for V and 0 bases for J; bases not matched to a gene: 3. The CDR3 loop reads CASSTGGSSYEQYF. Written as DNA, the CDR3 is TGTGCCAGTAGTACGGGCGGGAGCTCCTACGAGCAGTACTTC.

This clone is medium-sized (0.01 to 0.1%) by share. The V and J genes are TRBV4-1 and TRBJ1-6; D is unresolved. V lost 3 bases, J lost 7 bases, and 16 bases lay in between. The CDR3 sequence is 16 residues long. Germline lookup yields CDR1 MGHRA and CDR2 YSYEKL. The CDR3 is CASSHNVMARNSPLHF. The CDR3 DNA sequence: TGCGCCAGCAGCCACAACGTCATGGCCCGAAATTCACCCCTCCACTTT.

V and J are TRBV9 and TRBJ1-1, with D perhaps TRBD1 (5 bases). From germline, CDR1 is SGDLS and CDR2 YYNGEE. V shed 2 bases and J shed 2 bases, with 10 bases lying between them. The CDR3 runs 14 residues. The CDR3 nucleotides are TGTGCCAGCAGCGTTCGGGGGGAAAACACTGAAGCTTTCTTT. As protein: CASSVRGENTEAFF.

The gene calls are TRBV7-2 and TRBJ2-1, with no clear D. V lost 6 bases and J lost 7, with 13 bases in between. The CDR3 totals 13 residues. Germline V lookup: CDR1 SGHTA, CDR2 FQGNSA. The DNA for the CDR3 is TGTGCCAGCAGAACAGATGGGTCGAATGAGCAGTTCTTC. This codes for CASRTDGSNEQFF. Supplemented by reference TRBV7-2 and TRBJ2-1, the full variable domain reads GAGVSQSPSNKVTEKGKDVELRCDPISGHTALYWYRQSLGQGLEFLIYFQGNSAPDKSGLPSDRFSAERTGGSVSTLTIQRTQQEDSAVYLCASRTDGSNEQFFGPGTRLTVL.